This TCR beta chain was retrieved from a study of tumor-infiltrating lymphocytes in primary liver carcinoma. Study background: All lesions had stage T1-T3 N0M0 and 4.2 to 10 cm widths.

The CDR3 has 16 amino acids. The germline V gene has CDR1 SGHVS and CDR2 FQNEAQ. A primer matching the constant region was used to make TCR beta cDNA from around 550 ng of total RNA. Investigators got TCR beta libraries out of three nested multiplex PCR rounds, done with slightly modified ARM-PCR. Two initial PCR rounds of around 10 cycles each paired TRBV1-TRBV30 forward primers with a C-beta reverse primer. TCRdb re-called the multiplex PCR reads with MiXCR, one entry per CDR3 protein. Among roughly 190,000 distinct CDR3 sequences, roughly 80% were seen once, and the ten largest hold 18%. Without any cell sorting, about 19-32 mg of bulk tissue yielded co-extracted RNA and DNA. Notes on this clonotype: Its antigen is unidentified. The junction shows a germline mismatch at one end, possibly a read error.

Study results and limitations: Less overlap was seen in tumor-adjacent and tumor-blood pairs than in tumor region pairs.

The receptor was isolated from a man in his forties with primary liver carcinoma and hepatitis B virus infection. The chain joins TRBV7-8 to TRBJ2-3; D is uncertain. The sample taken for sequencing was tumor tissue from primary liver carcinoma. CDR3 in DNA: TGTGCCAGCAGACAGATGGCAGAGCCCCTTGGGGATACGGAGTATTTT. This sequence encodes CASRQMAEPLGDTEYF.